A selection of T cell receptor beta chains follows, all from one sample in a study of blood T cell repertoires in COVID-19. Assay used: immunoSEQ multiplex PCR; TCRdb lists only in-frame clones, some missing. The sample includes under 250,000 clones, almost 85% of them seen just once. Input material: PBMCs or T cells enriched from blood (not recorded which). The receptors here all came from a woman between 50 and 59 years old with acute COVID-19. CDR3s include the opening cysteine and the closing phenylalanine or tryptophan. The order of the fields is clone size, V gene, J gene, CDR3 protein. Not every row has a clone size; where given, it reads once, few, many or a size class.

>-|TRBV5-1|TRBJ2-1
CASSTGTGINEQFF
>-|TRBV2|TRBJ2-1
CASTDLAGGKDNEQFF
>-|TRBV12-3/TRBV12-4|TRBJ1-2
CASSKQGMEGYTF
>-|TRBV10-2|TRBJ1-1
CASSVSGGPDTEAFF
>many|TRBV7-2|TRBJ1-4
CASSLRSVAGAATNEKLFF
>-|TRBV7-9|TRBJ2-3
CASSQTGPGNTDTQYF
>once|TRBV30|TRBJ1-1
CAWSQGGNTEAFF
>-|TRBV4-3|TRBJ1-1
CASSLQPGTGNTEAFF
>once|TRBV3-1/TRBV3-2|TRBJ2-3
CASSTNVGSTDTQYF
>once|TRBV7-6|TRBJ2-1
CASSLLAGPHNEQFF
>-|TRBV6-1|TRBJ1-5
CASSEQTGANQPQHF
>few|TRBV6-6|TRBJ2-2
CASQDRGWAGELFF
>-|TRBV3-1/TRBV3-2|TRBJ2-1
CASSPLAGGSYNEQFF
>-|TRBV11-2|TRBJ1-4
CASSRGQNNEKLFF
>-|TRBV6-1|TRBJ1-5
CASSDSQGNQPQHF
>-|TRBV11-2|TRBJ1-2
CASSSTGDYGYTF
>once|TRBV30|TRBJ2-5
CAWRGHPVQETQYF
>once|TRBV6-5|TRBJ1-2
CASSSGVHYGYTF
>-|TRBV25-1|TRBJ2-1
CASSVPRGAFNEQFF
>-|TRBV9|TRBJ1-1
CASSSSGLGANTNTEAFF
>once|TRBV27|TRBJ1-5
CASSPGTGDQPQHF
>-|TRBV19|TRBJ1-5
CASSMLDSNQPQHF
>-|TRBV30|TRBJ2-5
CAREISGAGGQYF
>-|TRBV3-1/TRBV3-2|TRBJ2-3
CASSRHTSGTDTQYF
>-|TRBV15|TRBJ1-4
CATSRPGQGRRKLFF
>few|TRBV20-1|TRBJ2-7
CSATRSYEQYF
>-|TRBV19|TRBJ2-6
CASTAPWASGANVLTF
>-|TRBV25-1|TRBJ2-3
CASSEYSLTDTQYF
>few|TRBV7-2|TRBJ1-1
CASSPQGAMNTEAFF
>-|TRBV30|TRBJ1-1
CAWSVTGGNTEAFF
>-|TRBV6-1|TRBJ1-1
CASSTGGTEAFF
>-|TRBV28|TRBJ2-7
CASRGGREQYF
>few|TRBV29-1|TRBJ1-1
CSVGLPRFPEAFF
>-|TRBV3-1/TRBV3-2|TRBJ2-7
CASSQGREQYF
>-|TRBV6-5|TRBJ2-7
CASSLVGTGREQYF